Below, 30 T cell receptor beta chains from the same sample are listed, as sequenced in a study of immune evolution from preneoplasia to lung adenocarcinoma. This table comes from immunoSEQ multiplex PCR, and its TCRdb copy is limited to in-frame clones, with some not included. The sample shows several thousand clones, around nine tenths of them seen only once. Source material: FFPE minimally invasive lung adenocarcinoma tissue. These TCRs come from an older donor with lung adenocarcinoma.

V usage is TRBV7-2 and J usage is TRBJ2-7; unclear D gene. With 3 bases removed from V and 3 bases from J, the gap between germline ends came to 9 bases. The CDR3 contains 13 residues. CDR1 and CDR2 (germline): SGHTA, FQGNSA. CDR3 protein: CASSFRPIYEQYF. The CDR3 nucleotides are TGTGCCAGCAGCTTCCGACCAATCTACGAGCAGTACTTC.

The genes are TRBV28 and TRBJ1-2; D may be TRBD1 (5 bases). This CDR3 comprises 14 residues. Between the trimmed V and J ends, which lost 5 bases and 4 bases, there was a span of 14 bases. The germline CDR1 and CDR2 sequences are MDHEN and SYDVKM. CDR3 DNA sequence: TGTGCCAGCAGTGAGGGACCCGTGGGCTATGGCTACACCTTC. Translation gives CASSEGPVGYGYTF.

CDR3 sequence: CASSRPAVAKNIQYF. CDR3 nucleotides: TGTGCCAGCAGTCGCCCGGCGGTTGCCAAAAACATTCAGTACTTC. This rearrangement joins TRBV28 to TRBJ2-4; D remains unclear. The length of the CDR3 is 15 residues. Germline-derived CDR1 and CDR2 are MDHEN and SYDVKM. Trimming took off 5 bases at V and 1 base at J, with 12 bases between the two ends.

The chain's CDR3 is CASSLASGNEQFF. The CDR3 DNA reads TGTGCCAGCAGCTTAGCGTCGGGGAATGAGCAGTTCTTC. The chain has TRBV7-6 and TRBJ2-1; a possible D gene is TRBD2 (5 bases). Germline CDR1 is SGHVS and CDR2 is FNYEAQ. V shed 0 bases and J shed 7 bases, with 7 bases lying between them. The CDR3 spans 13 residues.

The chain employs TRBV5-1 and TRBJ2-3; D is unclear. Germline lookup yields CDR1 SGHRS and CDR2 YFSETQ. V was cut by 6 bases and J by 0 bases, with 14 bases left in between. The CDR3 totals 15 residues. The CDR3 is CASTPQPTSTDTQYF. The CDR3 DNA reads TGCGCCAGCACACCCCAGCCGACTAGCACAGATACGCAGTATTTT.

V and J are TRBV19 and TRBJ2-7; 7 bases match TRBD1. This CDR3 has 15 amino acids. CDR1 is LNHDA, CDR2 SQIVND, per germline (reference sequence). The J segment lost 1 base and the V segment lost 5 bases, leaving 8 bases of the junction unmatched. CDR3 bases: TGTGCCAGTAGTTACAACAGGGGTAGGTCCTACGAGCAGTACTTC. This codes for CASSYNRGRSYEQYF.

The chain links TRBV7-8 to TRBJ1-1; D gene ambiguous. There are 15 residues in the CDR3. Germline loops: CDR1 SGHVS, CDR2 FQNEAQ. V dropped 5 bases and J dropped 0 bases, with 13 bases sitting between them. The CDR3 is CASSTHFDMNTEAFF. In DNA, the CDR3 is TGTGCCAGCAGCACACATTTTGACATGAACACTGAAGCTTTCTTT.

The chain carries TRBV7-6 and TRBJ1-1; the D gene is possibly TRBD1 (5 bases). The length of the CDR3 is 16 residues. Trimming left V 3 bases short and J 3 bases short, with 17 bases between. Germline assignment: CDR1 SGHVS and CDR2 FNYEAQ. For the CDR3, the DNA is TGTGCCAGCAGCTTTCCCCCTGGGGGGGAGGACACTGAAGCTTTCTTT. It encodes CASSFPPGGEDTEAFF.

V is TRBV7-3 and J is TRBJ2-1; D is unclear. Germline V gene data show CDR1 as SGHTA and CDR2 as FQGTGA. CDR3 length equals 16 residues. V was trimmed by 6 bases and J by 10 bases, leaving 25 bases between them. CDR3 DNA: TGTGCCAGCAGTCCCTCCCGGACCGCTCCCCCCAGCGAGCAGTTCTTC. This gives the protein CASSPSRTAPPSEQFF. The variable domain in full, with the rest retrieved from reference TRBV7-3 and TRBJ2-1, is GAGVSQTPSNKVTEKGKYVELRCDPISGHTALYWYRQSLGQGPEFLIYFQGTGAADDSGLPNDRFFAVRPEGSVSTLKIQRTERGDSAVYLCASSPSRTAPPSEQFFGPGTRLTVL.

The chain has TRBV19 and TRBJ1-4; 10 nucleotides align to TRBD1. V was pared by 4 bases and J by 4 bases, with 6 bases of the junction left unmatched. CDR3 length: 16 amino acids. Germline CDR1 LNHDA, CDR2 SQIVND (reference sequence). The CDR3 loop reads CASSTPGQGFNEKLFF. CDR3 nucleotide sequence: TGTGCCAGTAGTACGCCGGGACAGGGGTTTAATGAAAAACTGTTTTTT.

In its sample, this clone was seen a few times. CDR3: CASSATSYNEQFF. CDR3 nucleotides: TGTGCCAGCAGCGCGACTAGCTACAATGAGCAGTTCTTC. The chain couples TRBV7-9 to TRBJ2-1, with a possible D match to TRBD2 (6 bases). CDR3 size: 13 residues. Germline CDR1 reads SEHNR; CDR2 reads FQNEAQ (reference sequence). V gave up 5 bases and J gave up 3 bases, with 8 bases separating them.

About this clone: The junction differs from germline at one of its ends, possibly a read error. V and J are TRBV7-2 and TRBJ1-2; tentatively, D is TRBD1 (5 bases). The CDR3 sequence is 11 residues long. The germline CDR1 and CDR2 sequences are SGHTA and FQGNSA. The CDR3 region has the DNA TGTGCCAGCGGGGGGAGCTATGGCTACACTTTC. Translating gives CASGGSYGYTF. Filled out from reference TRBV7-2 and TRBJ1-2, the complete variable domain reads GAGVSQSPSNKVTEKGKDVELRCDPISGHTALYWYRQSLGQGLEFLIYFQGNSAPDKSGLPSDRFSAERTGGSVSTLTIQRTQQEDSAVYLCASGGSYGYTFGSGTRLTVV.

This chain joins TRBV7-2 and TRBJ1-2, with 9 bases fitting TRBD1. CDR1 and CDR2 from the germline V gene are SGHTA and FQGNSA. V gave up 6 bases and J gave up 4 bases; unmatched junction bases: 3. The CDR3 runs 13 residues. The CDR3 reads CASRPDRGYGYTF. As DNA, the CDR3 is TGTGCCAGCAGACCGGACAGGGGCTATGGCTACACCTTC. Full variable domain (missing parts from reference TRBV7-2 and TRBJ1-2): GAGVSQSPSNKVTEKGKDVELRCDPISGHTALYWYRQSLGQGLEFLIYFQGNSAPDKSGLPSDRFSAERTGGSVSTLTIQRTQQEDSAVYLCASRPDRGYGYTFGSGTRLTVV.

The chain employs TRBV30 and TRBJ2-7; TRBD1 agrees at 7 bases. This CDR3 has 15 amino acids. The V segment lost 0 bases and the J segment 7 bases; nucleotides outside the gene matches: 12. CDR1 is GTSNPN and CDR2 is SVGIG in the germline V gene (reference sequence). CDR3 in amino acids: CAWSVMGQQYGEQYF. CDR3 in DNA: TGTGCCTGGAGTGTGATGGGACAGCAGTATGGGGAGCAGTACTTC.

The CDR3 region has the DNA TGTGCCAGCAGTGAGAGGGTGCGAGGGGACACCATATATTTT. The encoded protein is CASSERVRGDTIYF. The V call is TRBV2, the J call TRBJ1-3; a possible D gene is TRBD1 (5 bases). Between the trimmed V and J ends, which lost 3 bases and 8 bases, there was a span of 14 bases. Germline CDR1 is SNHLY and CDR2 is FYNNEI. This CDR3 is built from 14 residues.

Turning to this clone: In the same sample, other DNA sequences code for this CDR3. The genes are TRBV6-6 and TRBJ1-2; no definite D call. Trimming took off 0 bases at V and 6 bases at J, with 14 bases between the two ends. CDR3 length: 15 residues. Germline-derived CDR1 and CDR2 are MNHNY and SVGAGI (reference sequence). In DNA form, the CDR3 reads TGTGCCAGCAGTTACTCGCCTGGAGGCTTGGATGGCTACACCTTC. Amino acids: CASSYSPGGLDGYTF.

CDR3 nucleotides: TGTGCCAGCACCTTTTACAGGGATGAGCAGTTCTTC. This translates into CASTFYRDEQFF. The chain links TRBV6-1 to TRBJ2-1; a weak D match, TRBD1 (6 bases). CDR1 and CDR2 (germline): MNHNS, SASEGT. V was clipped by 7 bases and J by 8 bases, with 12 bases between them. The CDR3 runs 12 residues.

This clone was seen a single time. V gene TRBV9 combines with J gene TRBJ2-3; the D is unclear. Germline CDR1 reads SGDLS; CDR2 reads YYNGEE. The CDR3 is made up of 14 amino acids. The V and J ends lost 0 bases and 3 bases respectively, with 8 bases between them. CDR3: CASSVEVWTDTQYF. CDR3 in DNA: TGTGCCAGCAGCGTAGAGGTGTGGACAGATACGCAGTATTTT.

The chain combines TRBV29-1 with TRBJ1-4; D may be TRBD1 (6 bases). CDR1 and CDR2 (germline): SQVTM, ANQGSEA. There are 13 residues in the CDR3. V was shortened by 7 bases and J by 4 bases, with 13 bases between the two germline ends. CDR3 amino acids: CSARQVINEKLFF. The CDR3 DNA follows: TGCAGCGCAAGACAGGTTATTAATGAAAAACTGTTTTTT.

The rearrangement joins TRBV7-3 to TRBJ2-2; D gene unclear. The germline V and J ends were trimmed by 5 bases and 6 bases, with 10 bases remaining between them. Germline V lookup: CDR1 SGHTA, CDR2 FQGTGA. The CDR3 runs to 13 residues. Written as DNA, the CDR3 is TGTGCCAGCAGCACCACGGTCCCCGGGGAGCTGTTTTTT. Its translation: CASSTTVPGELFF.

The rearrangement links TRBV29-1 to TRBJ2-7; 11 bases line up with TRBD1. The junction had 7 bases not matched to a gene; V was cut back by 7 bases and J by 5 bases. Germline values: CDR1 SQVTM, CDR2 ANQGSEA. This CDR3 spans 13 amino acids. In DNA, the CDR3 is TGCAGCGCCACCGGGACAGGGGGTGACGAGCAGTACTTC. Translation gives CSATGTGGDEQYF.

CDR3: CASSSVRGREQFF. CDR3 nucleotides: TGTGCCAGTAGTTCGGTACGGGGGCGTGAGCAGTTCTTC. The V and J genes are TRBV19 and TRBJ2-1; either TRBD1 or TRBD2 may fit D (6 bases each). Trimming pared 5 bases from V and 9 bases from J, leaving 14 bases between. The CDR3 contains 13 residues. From germline, CDR1 is LNHDA and CDR2 SQIVND (reference sequence).

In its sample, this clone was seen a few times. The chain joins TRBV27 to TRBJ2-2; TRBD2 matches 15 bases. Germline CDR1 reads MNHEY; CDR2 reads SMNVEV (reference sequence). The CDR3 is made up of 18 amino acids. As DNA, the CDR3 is TGTGCTCTCTCTCAGCGGACTAGCGGGAGGGGGAACACCGGGGAGCTGTTTTTT. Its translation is CALSQRTSGRGNTGELFF.

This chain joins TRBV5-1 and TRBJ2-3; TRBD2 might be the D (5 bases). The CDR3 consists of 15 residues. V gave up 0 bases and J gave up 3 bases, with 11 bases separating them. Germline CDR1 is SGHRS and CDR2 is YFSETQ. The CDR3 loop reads CASSLGSGDTDTQYF. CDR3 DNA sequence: TGCGCCAGCAGCTTGGGTTCCGGGGATACAGATACGCAGTATTTT. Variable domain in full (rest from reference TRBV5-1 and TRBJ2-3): KAGVTQTPRYLIKTRGQQVTLSCSPISGHRSVSWYQQTPGQGLQFLFEYFSETQRNKGNFPGRFSGRQFSNSRSEMNVSTLELGDSALYLCASSLGSGDTDTQYFGPGTRLTVL.

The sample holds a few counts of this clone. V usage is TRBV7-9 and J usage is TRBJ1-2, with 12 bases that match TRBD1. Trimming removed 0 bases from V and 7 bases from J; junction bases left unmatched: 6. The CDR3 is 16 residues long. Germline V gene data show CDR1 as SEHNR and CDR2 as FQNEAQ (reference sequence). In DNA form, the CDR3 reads TGTGCCAGCAGCTTAGCGCTTCGGGGACAGGGGGCTGGCTACACCTTC. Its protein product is CASSLALRGQGAGYTF.

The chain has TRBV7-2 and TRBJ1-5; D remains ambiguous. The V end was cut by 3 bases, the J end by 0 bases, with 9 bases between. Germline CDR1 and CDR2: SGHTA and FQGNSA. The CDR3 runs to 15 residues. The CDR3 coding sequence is TGTGCCAGCAGCTTTAGTCAGGATAGCAATCAGCCCCAGCATTTT. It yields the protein CASSFSQDSNQPQHF.

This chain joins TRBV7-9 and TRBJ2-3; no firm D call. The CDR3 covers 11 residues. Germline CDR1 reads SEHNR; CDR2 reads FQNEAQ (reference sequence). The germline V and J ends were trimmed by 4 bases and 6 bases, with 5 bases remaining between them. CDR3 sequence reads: CASSYFDTQYF. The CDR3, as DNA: TGTGCCAGCAGCTATTTTGATACGCAGTATTTT.

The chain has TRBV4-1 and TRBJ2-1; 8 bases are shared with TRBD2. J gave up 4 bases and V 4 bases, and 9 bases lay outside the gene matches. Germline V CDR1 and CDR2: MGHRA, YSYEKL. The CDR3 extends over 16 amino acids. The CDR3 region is CASSLQRETYYNEQFF. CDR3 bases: TGCGCCAGCAGCCTCCAGCGGGAGACCTATTACAATGAGCAGTTCTTC.

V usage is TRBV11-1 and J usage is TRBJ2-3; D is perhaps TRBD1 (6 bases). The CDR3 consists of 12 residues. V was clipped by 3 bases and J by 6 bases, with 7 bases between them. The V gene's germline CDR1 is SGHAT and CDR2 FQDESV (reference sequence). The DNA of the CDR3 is TGTGCCAGCAGCTTCACAGGGGATACGCAGTATTTT. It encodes CASSFTGDTQYF.

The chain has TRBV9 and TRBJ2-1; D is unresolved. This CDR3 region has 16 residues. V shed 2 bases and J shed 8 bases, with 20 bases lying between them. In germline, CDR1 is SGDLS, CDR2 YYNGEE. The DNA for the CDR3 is TGTGCCAGCAGCGTGGCGGACCTCATGGGCTTGGATGAGCAGTTCTTC. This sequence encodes CASSVADLMGLDEQFF.